A single sample gave rise to the 20 T cell receptor beta chains below, sequenced in a study of T cells in Graves' hyperthyroidism and ophthalmopathy. There were TCR beta CDR3 regions amplified from RNA transcripts. First-round RT-PCR of the TCR CDR3 relied on the HTBI primer set. TCRdb used MiXCR to reprocess the multiplex PCR reads, holding one entry per CDR3 protein. Among 480,000 or so distinct CDR3 sequences listed, 35% to 50% were seen once. The sequenced sample consisted of peripheral blood or thyroid tissue (not recorded which). All receptors come from an adult woman with Graves' disease, either hyperthyroidism or ophthalmopathy (not recorded which).

Concerning this clonotype itself: The DNA is left out, because the CDR3 cannot be placed on it with certainty; the CDR3 is given as TCRdb lists it. V and J are TRBV7-3 and TRBJ1-1; the table's D call, TRBD1, was not checked against the DNA. The CDR3 is made up of 21 amino acids, end residues included. CDR1 SGHTA and CDR2 FQGTGA come from the germline V gene. CDR3 in amino acids: CASSIYLCSAVGERADTEAFF.

This rearrangement joins TRBV28 to TRBJ2-7, with a weak D call TRBD2 (6 bases). V dropped 6 bases and J dropped 3 bases, with 24 bases sitting between them. The germline V gene has CDR1 MDHEN and CDR2 SYDVKM. The CDR3 is made up of 17 amino acids. The CDR3 DNA sequence: TGTGCCAGCAGCAGAAACCGGGACTTCACTGACGACTACGAGCAGTACTTC. Its protein is CASSRNRDFTDDYEQYF.

This clonotype has more than one count but fewer than ten. The rearrangement joins TRBV12-3 or TRBV12-4 to TRBJ2-5, with 15 bases identical to TRBD2. With 8 bases clipped from V and 2 bases from J, the junction kept 12 bases outside the gene matches. The CDR3 sequence is 18 residues long. CDR3 region: CASARIGLAGGEQETQYF. The CDR3 DNA reads TGTGCCAGCGCGCGAATCGGACTAGCGGGAGGGGAACAAGAGACCCAGTACTTC.

The CDR3 DNA reads TGCAGCGTTGTTTTACACTACGAGCAGTACTTC. It translates to CSVVLHYEQYF. This rearrangement joins TRBV29-1 to TRBJ2-7; no definite D call. This CDR3 comprises 11 residues. Trimming cost V 4 bases and J 3 bases, with 7 bases left between them. The germline V gene has CDR1 SQVTM and CDR2 ANQGSEA.

The V gene is TRBV6-5, the J gene TRBJ1-2; weak D call: TRBD1 (5 bases). V gave up 1 base and J gave up 4 bases, with 16 bases separating them. The CDR3 is made up of 16 amino acids. Looked up from germline, CDR1 is MNHEY and CDR2 is SVGAGI. In DNA, the CDR3 is TGTGCCAGCAGTTACTTCGGTCCCCGCGACAGCTATGGCTACACCTTC. It codes for CASSYFGPRDSYGYTF.

This chain joins TRBV28 and TRBJ1-1; 7 bases align to TRBD1. This CDR3 has 13 residues. V dropped 1 base and J dropped 11; count of bases not matched to a gene: 7. The germline V gene has CDR1 MDHEN and CDR2 SYDVKM. In DNA form, the CDR3 reads TGTGCCAGCAGTTTATTTAGGGGGCGCGAGGCTTTCTTT. It codes for CASSLFRGREAFF.

The rearrangement uses TRBV7-9 and TRBJ1-1, with D uncertain. With 8 bases removed from V and 0 bases from J, the gap between germline ends came to 13 bases. This CDR3 region has 14 residues. Germline values: CDR1 SEHNR, CDR2 FQNEAQ (reference sequence). The CDR3 loop reads CASYVTEMNTEAFF. In DNA form, the CDR3 reads TGTGCCAGCTACGTGACGGAGATGAACACTGAAGCTTTCTTT.

The J gene is TRBJ2-2, the V gene TRBV2; the match to TRBD2 covers 8 bases. V lost 8 bases to trimming and J lost 4 bases; unmatched junction nucleotides: 9. The length of the CDR3 is 15 residues. Germline V gives CDR1 SNHLY, CDR2 FYNNEI. The CDR3 region is CASFRGLVSTGELFF. CDR3 coding DNA: TGTGCCAGCTTTAGGGGACTAGTCAGCACCGGGGAGCTGTTTTTT.

The chain carries TRBV12-3 or TRBV12-4 and TRBJ1-1; no firm D call. CDR3 size: 11 residues. V was clipped by 3 bases and J by 7 bases, with 6 bases between them. This CDR3 is CASSFTSEAFF. CDR3 DNA: TGTGCCAGCAGTTTTACGAGTGAAGCTTTCTTT.

The chain employs TRBV15 and TRBJ2-5; D ambiguous. Germline values: CDR1 LNHNV, CDR2 YYDKDF (reference sequence). Trimming stripped 0 bases from V and 3 bases from J, with 11 bases between. CDR3 length: 15 residues. The CDR3 region is CATSRDLGREETQYF. The CDR3 coding sequence is TGTGCCACCAGCAGAGATCTGGGTAGGGAAGAGACCCAGTACTTC.

The sample holds a few counts of this clonotype. The chain carries TRBV20-1 and TRBJ1-5; no reliable D call. The CDR3 has 12 residues. Per germline, CDR1 DFQATT and CDR2 SNEGSKA (reference sequence). V lost 5 bases and J lost 5, with 10 bases in between. CDR3 DNA: TGCAGTGCTGGCGGCGGAGATCAGCCCCAGCATTTT. This sequence encodes CSAGGGDQPQHF.

The chain joins TRBV24-1 to TRBJ2-5; no clear D. Germline loops: CDR1 KGHDR, CDR2 SFDVKD. This CDR3 spans 13 amino acids. V lost 3 bases and J lost 0, with 4 bases in between. The CDR3 DNA follows: TGTGCCACCAGTGATCTACACCAAGAGACCCAGTACTTC. Encoded protein: CATSDLHQETQYF.

In this sample, this clonotype turned up once. The chain links TRBV9 to TRBJ1-3; a weak D match, TRBD1 (6 bases). This CDR3 contains 14 residues. The ends were cut back, 6 bases at V and 1 base at J, with 11 bases in the middle. Germline-derived CDR1 and CDR2 are SGDLS and YYNGEE. CDR3 sequence: CASTATGSGNTIYF. For the CDR3, the DNA is TGTGCCAGCACCGCTACAGGGTCTGGAAACACCATATATTTT. The entire variable domain, with the rest obtained from reference TRBV9 and TRBJ1-3, is as follows: DSGVTQTPKHLITATGQRVTLRCSPRSGDLSVYWYQQSLDQGLQFLIQYYNGEERAKGNILERFSAQQFPDLHSELNLSSLELGDSALYFCASTATGSGNTIYFGEGSWLTVV.

The table lists this clonotype with many counts. The rearrangement joins TRBV29-1 to TRBJ2-5; the D gene is possibly TRBD2 (5 bases). The CDR3 loop spans 14 amino acids. Germline assignment: CDR1 SQVTM and CDR2 ANQGSEA. Between the trimmed V and J ends, which lost 3 bases and 0 bases, there was a span of 11 bases. The CDR3 loop reads CSVDSAGYQETQYF. The DNA of the CDR3 is TGCAGCGTTGATTCCGCGGGTTACCAAGAGACCCAGTACTTC.

The chain combines TRBV7-2 with TRBJ1-6, with D maybe TRBD1 (6 bases). Germline V gene lookup returns CDR1 SGHTA and CDR2 FQGNSA. The CDR3 has 15 amino acids. The V end was cut by 0 bases, the J end by 7 bases, with 10 bases between. The CDR3 nucleotides are TGTGCCAGCAGCTTAGCTCCGGGGGCGAATTCACCCCTCCACTTT. Its protein is CASSLAPGANSPLHF. The whole variable domain, remainder taken from reference TRBV7-2 and TRBJ1-6, is GAGVSQSPSNKVTEKGKDVELRCDPISGHTALYWYRQSLGQGLEFLIYFQGNSAPDKSGLPSDRFSAERTGGSVSTLTIQRTQQEDSAVYLCASSLAPGANSPLHFGNGTRLTVT.

This clonotype has more than one count but fewer than ten. The rearrangement joins TRBV29-1 to TRBJ1-1; 7 positions match TRBD1. V was pared by 7 bases and J by 4 bases, with 6 bases of the junction left unmatched. This CDR3 comprises 12 residues. CDR1 and CDR2 (germline): SQVTM, ANQGSEA. Here the CDR3 DNA reads TGCAGCGCCCAGGGGGGGGCCACTGAAGCTTTCTTT. It encodes CSAQGGATEAFF.

This chain links TRBV2 with TRBJ2-2, with unresolved D. Trimming removed 1 base from V and 4 bases from J, with 7 bases in between. This CDR3 is built from 14 residues. Germline V gene lookup returns CDR1 SNHLY and CDR2 FYNNEI. CDR3 residues: CASSEGKSTGELFF. The DNA of the CDR3 is TGTGCCAGCAGTGAAGGGAAAAGCACCGGGGAGCTGTTTTTT.

The chain carries TRBV7-9 and TRBJ2-7; perhaps TRBD2 as D (6 bases). Looked up from germline, CDR1 is SEHNR and CDR2 is FQNEAQ (reference sequence). This CDR3 has 14 amino acids. Trimming shortened V by 5 bases and J by 0 bases, and 11 bases separated the two germline ends. The CDR3: CASSGAGHSYEQYF. The DNA of the CDR3 is TGTGCCAGCAGCGGAGCGGGTCACTCCTACGAGCAGTACTTC.

Note on this clonotype: A much larger clone sits a single nucleotide away, making a read error possible. The V and J genes are TRBV7-9 and TRBJ2-7; 7 nucleotides line up with TRBD1. Germline assignment: CDR1 SEHNR and CDR2 FQNEAQ (reference sequence). The CDR3 contains 15 residues. The CDR3 bases are TGTGCCAGCAGCCCCCGAGGGACAGCAATCTACGAGCAGCACTTC. Its translation is CASSPRGTAIYEQHF.

This clonotype was detected only a few times. The chain carries TRBV29-1 and TRBJ2-6; TRBD1 might be the D (7 bases). Germline V gene data show CDR1 as SQVTM and CDR2 as ANQGSEA. This CDR3 region has 15 residues. The CDR3 sequence is CPGGTEFSGANVLTF. In nucleotides, the CDR3 is TGCCCCGGCGGGACAGAGTTCTCTGGGGCCAACGTCCTGACTTTC.